This T cell receptor (beta chain) was identified in a study of blood T cell repertoires in COVID-19. Study details: Samples came from the United States, Italy and Spain, spanning acute and convalescent COVID-19. PBMCs, B-cell-depleted T cells, or T cells provided the cDNA or gDNA that made up the material.

Per the original methods: Cell counts per sample came from amplifying reference gene primers. The protocol was immunoSEQ multiplex PCR, while the TCRdb copy is restricted to in-frame clones and leaves out a portion. That table supplies the V and J calls and clone size; D and trimming were determined from the DNA. The table records approximately 270,000 clones, 75% to 90% of them present only once. The CDR3 extends over 17 amino acids. CDR1 is MGHRA, CDR2 YSYEKL, per germline. V lost 1 base and J 3 bases, leaving 18 bases between the germline ends. What was sequenced was peripheral blood. The rearrangement joins TRBV4-1 to TRBJ1-2; maybe TRBD1 (6 bases). The TCR comes from a man aged 25 to 40 with acute or convalescent COVID-19. Here the CDR3 DNA reads TGCGCCAGCAGCCAAGGCCAGGGGTTTCGGGCGTACTATGGCTACACCTTC. Translated, it gives CASSQGQGFRAYYGYTF.